This TCR beta chain was recorded in a study of T cell changes during pregnancy in multiple sclerosis. The table came from immunoSEQ multiplex PCR; TCRdb's copy has only in-frame clones and leaves some out. Among tens of thousands of clones listed, 80% to 95% were seen once. This clonotype originated in a female donor with multiple sclerosis, enrolled in a pregnancy study. Specimen: peripheral blood, collected in the third trimester of pregnancy.

This CDR3 reads CASSQDRGNSPLHF. The DNA of the CDR3 is TGCGCCAGCAGCCAAGACAGGGGGAATTCACCCCTCCACTTT. The rearrangement links TRBV4-3 to TRBJ1-6, with 7 bases that match TRBD1. With V trimmed by 0 bases and J by 7 bases, 0 bases remained unmatched. CDR1 is LGHNA, CDR2 YSLEER, per germline. The CDR3 totals 14 residues.